The next 14 T cell receptor beta chains were all read from a single sample in a study of long-term antiretroviral therapy in people with HIV. The libraries were made with immunoSEQ v3.0 at survey level. The repertoire was sequenced with immunoSEQ multiplex PCR; TCRdb's copy has only in-frame clones and lacks some. The data contain around 21,000 clones, 85% of them singletons. This specimen consisted of unsorted PBMCs, obtained about 4 years after starting antiretroviral therapy. The receptor set was obtained from a man between 18 and 35 years old with HIV.

V usage is TRBV14 and J usage is TRBJ2-7; TRBD1 aligns across 10 bases. Germline-derived CDR1 and CDR2 are SGHDN and FVKESK. Germline trimming cut 5 bases from V and 6 bases from J; bases unmatched to any gene: 10. The length of the CDR3 is 15 residues. The CDR3 sequence: CASSLPGQGYLEQYF. In DNA form, the CDR3 reads TGTGCCAGCAGCTTACCGGGACAGGGGTATCTCGAGCAGTACTTC.

The rearrangement links TRBV6-5 to TRBJ1-4; D possibly corresponds to TRBD1 (5 bases). This CDR3 contains 16 residues. Germline-derived CDR1 and CDR2 are MNHEY and SVGAGI. V was pared by 2 bases and J by 5 bases, with 15 bases between. CDR3 region: CASSYRHRDGNEKLFF. The CDR3 region has the DNA TGTGCCAGCAGTTACCGTCACCGGGACGGCAATGAAAAACTGTTTTTT.

V usage is TRBV28 and J usage is TRBJ1-3, with D unresolved. Trimming left V 5 bases short and J 7 bases short, with 12 bases between. The CDR3 has 13 residues. Germline CDR1 is MDHEN and CDR2 is SYDVKM. CDR3: CASSPPGRNTIYF. The CDR3, as DNA: TGTGCCAGCAGTCCTCCCGGGAGGAACACCATATATTTT.

This rearrangement joins TRBV5-1 to TRBJ1-2; 8 bases are a match to TRBD1. The length of the CDR3 is 16 residues. V gave up 4 bases and J gave up 0 bases; unmatched junction bases: 8. Germline-derived CDR1 and CDR2 are SGHRS and YFSETQ. The CDR3 here is CASSPRTGRANYGYTF. CDR3 DNA sequence: TGCGCCAGCAGCCCCCGGACAGGGCGGGCTAACTATGGCTACACCTTC.

V gene TRBV11-2 combines with J gene TRBJ2-1; TRBD1 is a possible D gene (5 bases). CDR3 length: 12 residues. Germline-derived CDR1 and CDR2 are SGHAT and FQNNGV. V was shortened by 8 bases and J by 15 bases, with 20 bases between the two germline ends. CDR3 DNA: TGTGCCAGCGCCGACTTCAGGGCACGAGGGTTCTTC. It encodes CASADFRARGFF.

The chain couples TRBV6-5 to TRBJ1-1; the D gene is possibly TRBD1 (6 bases). V lost 6 bases and J 1 base, leaving 12 bases between the germline ends. The CDR3 is 14 amino acids. The V gene's germline CDR1 is MNHEY and CDR2 SVGAGI. CDR3: CASRRGARNTEAFF. In DNA, the CDR3 is TGTGCCAGCAGAAGGGGGGCACGGAACACTGAAGCTTTCTTT.

The chain combines TRBV5-4 with TRBJ1-2, with D unresolved. Trimming shortened V by 4 bases and J by 5 bases, and 15 bases separated the two germline ends. Per germline, CDR1 SGHNT and CDR2 YYREEE (reference sequence). The CDR3 covers 14 residues. Written as DNA, the CDR3 is TGTGCCAGCAGCCCGGACGGGGATATTTATGGCTACACCTTC. This translates into CASSPDGDIYGYTF.

This chain connects TRBV12-5 to TRBJ1-1; D is ambiguous. CDR1 LGHNT and CDR2 FRNRAP come from the germline V gene. V shed 1 base and J shed 5 bases, with 11 bases lying between them. CDR3 length equals 14 residues. CDR3 amino acids: CASGLGRAGTEAFF. As DNA, the CDR3 is TGTGCTAGTGGTTTGGGGCGGGCCGGGACTGAAGCTTTCTTT. The whole variable domain, filled in from reference TRBV12-5 and TRBJ1-1, reads DARVTQTPRHKVTEMGQEVTMRCQPILGHNTVFWYRQTMMQGLELLAYFRNRAPLDDSGMPKDRFSAEMPDATLATLKIQPSEPRDSAVYFCASGLGRAGTEAFFGQGTRLTVV.

The chain recombines TRBV6-1 with TRBJ1-2; D is undetermined. The length of the CDR3 is 11 residues. The germline V gene has CDR1 MNHNS and CDR2 SASEGT. Between the trimmed V and J ends, which lost 8 bases and 2 bases, there was a span of 6 bases. The CDR3 reads CASELNYGYTF. In DNA, the CDR3 is TGTGCCAGCGAATTAAACTATGGCTACACCTTC.

As for this clone: Because the CDR3 is missing its conserved closing phenylalanine or tryptophan, this is likely a read error. This chain joins TRBV4-1 and TRBJ1-2, with 8 positions matching TRBD1. The V segment lost 5 bases and the J segment 4 bases; nucleotides outside the gene matches: 9. This CDR3 has 15 residues. Germline lookup yields CDR1 MGHRA and CDR2 YSYEKL. CDR3 protein: CASSIGQGEGYGYTS. Here the CDR3 DNA reads TGCGCCAGCAGCATCGGACAGGGCGAGGGCTATGGCTACACCTCC.

This clone was observed once. The V call is TRBV18, the J call TRBJ1-2; D ambiguous. V was cut by 0 bases and J by 8 bases, with 10 bases left in between. The CDR3 runs 13 residues. Germline V gene sequence: CDR1 KGHSH, CDR2 LQKENI. CDR3 region: CASSPPHTGGYTF. Written as DNA, the CDR3 is TGTGCCAGCTCACCACCGCACACCGGAGGCTACACCTTC. The full variable domain, its missing parts supplied by reference TRBV18 and TRBJ1-2, is NAGVMQNPRHLVRRRGQEARLRCSPMKGHSHVYWYRQLPEEGLKFMVYLQKENIIDESGMPKERFSAEFPKEGPSILRIQQVVRGDSAAYFCASSPPHTGGYTFGSGTRLTVV.

This clone was found once. This chain links TRBV9 with TRBJ1-2; D might be TRBD1 (6 bases). This CDR3 contains 17 residues. Per germline, CDR1 SGDLS and CDR2 YYNGEE. V lost 2 bases to trimming and J lost 5 bases, with 22 bases between them. CDR3 loop: CASSVGWGDAGDYGYTF. CDR3 in DNA: TGTGCCAGCAGCGTGGGGTGGGGAGACGCAGGGGATTATGGCTACACCTTC.

The chain combines TRBV20-1 with TRBJ2-4, with no clear D. The germline CDR1 and CDR2 sequences are DFQATT and SNEGSKA (reference sequence). The CDR3 has 11 amino acids. V was clipped by 5 bases and J by 4 bases, with 6 bases between them. The CDR3: CSAELKNIQYF. In nucleotides, the CDR3 is TGCAGTGCTGAATTAAAAAACATTCAGTACTTC.

In DNA, the CDR3 is TGTGCCAGCAGTTACTCACGATATGAGCAGTTCTTC. The encoded protein is CASSYSRYEQFF. The chain combines TRBV6-6 with TRBJ2-1; D unresolved. The CDR3 runs to 12 residues. Germline V gene sequence: CDR1 MNHNY, CDR2 SVGAGI (reference sequence). Deletions cut 0 bases from V and 8 bases from J, with 5 bases between.